This record concerns one T cell receptor (beta chain) sequence. Its antigen is not known. Donors were nominally healthy when sampled, though unrecorded immune exposures were likely. The source of the sample is a study of cytomegalovirus exposure and HLA in healthy donors. Study results and limitations: Several top significant clusters appeared, in a later analysis, to be linked to common viral pathogens. Reported performance of the classifier showed diagnosis of cytomegalovirus status with high specificity and sensitivity. Earlier analysis looked at TCR beta V segments, and most were productive about 87% or about 30% of the time.

Primers included in the PCR were 60 Vbeta and 13 Jbeta primers. Repertoires were generated with immunoSEQ multiplex PCR, while TCRdb's copy carries only in-frame clones and drops some. This sample yields 150,000 to 200,000 clones, of which roughly 90% are seen a single time; under 1.2% belongs to the top ten. CDR3 length: 14 residues. Germline CDR1 SNHLY, CDR2 FYNNEI. Trimming pared 3 bases from V and 7 bases from J, leaving 13 bases between. Specimen: PBMCs. The sequence came from a boy between 2 and 15 years old in good health and CMV-seronegative. This chain joins TRBV2 and TRBJ1-5; D ambiguous. CDR3 DNA sequence: TGTGCCAGCAGTGACAGGACCGGAGGGCAGCCCCAGCATTTT. It specifies CASSDRTGGQPQHF.